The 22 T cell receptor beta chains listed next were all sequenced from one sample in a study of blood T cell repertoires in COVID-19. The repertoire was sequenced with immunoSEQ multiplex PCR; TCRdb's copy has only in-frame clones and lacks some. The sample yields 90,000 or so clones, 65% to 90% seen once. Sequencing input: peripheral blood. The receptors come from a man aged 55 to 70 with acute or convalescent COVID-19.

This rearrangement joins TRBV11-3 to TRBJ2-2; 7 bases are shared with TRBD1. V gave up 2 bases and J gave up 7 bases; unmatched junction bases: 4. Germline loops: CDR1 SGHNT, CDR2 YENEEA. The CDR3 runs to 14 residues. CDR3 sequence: CASSLRQGDGELFF. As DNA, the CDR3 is TGTGCCAGCAGCTTACGGCAGGGGGACGGGGAGCTGTTTTTT.

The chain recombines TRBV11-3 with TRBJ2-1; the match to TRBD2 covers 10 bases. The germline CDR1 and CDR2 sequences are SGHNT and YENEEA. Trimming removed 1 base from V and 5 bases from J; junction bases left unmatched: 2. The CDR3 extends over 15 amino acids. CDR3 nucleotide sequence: TGTGCCAGCAGCTTAGTTAGCGGGAGGAACAATGAGCAGTTCTTC. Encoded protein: CASSLVSGRNNEQFF.

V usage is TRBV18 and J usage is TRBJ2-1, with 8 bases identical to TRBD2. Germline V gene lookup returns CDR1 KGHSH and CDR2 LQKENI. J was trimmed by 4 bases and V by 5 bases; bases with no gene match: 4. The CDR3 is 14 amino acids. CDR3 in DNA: TGTGCCAGCTCAATTCCTAGCGGGTACAATGAGCAGTTCTTC. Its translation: CASSIPSGYNEQFF.

CDR3 sequence reads: CATSDPKPYPGNTIYF. CDR3 sequence (DNA): TGTGCCACCAGTGATCCAAAGCCCTATCCTGGAAACACCATATATTTT. The J gene is TRBJ1-3, the V gene TRBV24-1; no definite D call. Germline lookup yields CDR1 KGHDR and CDR2 SFDVKD. Between the trimmed V and J ends, which lost 3 bases and 2 bases, there was a span of 13 bases. The CDR3 contains 16 residues.

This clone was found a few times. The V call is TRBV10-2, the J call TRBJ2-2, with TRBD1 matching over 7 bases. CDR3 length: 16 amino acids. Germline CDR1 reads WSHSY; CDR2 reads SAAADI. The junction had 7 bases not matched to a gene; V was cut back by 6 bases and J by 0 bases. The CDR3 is CASRLMTGSNTGELFF. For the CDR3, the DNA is TGCGCCAGCAGGTTAATGACAGGGTCGAACACCGGGGAGCTGTTTTTT.

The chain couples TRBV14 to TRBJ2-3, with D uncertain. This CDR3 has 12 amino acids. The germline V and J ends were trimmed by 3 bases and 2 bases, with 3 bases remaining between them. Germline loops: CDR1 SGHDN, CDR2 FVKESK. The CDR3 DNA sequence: TGTGCCAGCAGCCATAACACAGATACGCAGTATTTT. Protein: CASSHNTDTQYF.

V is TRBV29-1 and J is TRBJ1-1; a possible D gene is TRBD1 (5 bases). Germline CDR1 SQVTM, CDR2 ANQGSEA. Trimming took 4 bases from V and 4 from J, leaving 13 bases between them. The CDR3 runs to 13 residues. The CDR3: CSVARDFSTEAFF. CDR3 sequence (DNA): TGCAGCGTTGCCAGGGATTTTTCCACTGAAGCTTTCTTT.

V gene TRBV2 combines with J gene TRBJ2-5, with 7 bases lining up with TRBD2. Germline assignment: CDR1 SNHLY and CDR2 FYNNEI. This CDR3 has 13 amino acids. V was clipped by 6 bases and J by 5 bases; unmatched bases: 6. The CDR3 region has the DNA TGTGCCAGCAGCCTCGGGGGAGGGGAGACCCAGTACTTC. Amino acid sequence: CASSLGGGETQYF.

CDR3 DNA sequence: TGCAGCGTTAACAGGGGGCAAGATGAAGCTTTCTTT. This translates into CSVNRGQDEAFF. The gene calls are TRBV29-1 and TRBJ1-1; 9 bases map to TRBD1. Trimming cost V 5 bases and J 7 bases; bases outside gene matches: 5. Germline values: CDR1 SQVTM, CDR2 ANQGSEA. There are 12 residues in the CDR3. Full variable domain (remainder filled in from reference TRBV29-1 and TRBJ1-1): SAVISQKPSRDICQRGTSLTIQCQVDSQVTMMFWYRQQPGQSLTLIATANQGSEATYESGFVIDKFPISRPNLTFSTLTVSNMSPEDSSIYLCSVNRGQDEAFFGQGTRLTVV.

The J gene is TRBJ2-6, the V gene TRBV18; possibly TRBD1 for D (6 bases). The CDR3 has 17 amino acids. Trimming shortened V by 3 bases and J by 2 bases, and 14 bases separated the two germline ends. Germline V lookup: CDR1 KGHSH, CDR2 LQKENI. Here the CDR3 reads CASSPGLPGAGANVLTF. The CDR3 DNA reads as TGTGCCAGCTCACCGGGATTACCAGGGGCTGGGGCCAACGTCCTGACTTTC.

The CDR3 nucleotides are TGCGCCAGCGGGGGGGCAAACACCATATATTTT. The encoded protein is CASGGANTIYF. The chain couples TRBV10-1 to TRBJ1-3, with a weak D call TRBD1 (6 bases). The CDR3 runs 11 residues. The germline CDR1 and CDR2 sequences are WNHNN and SYGVQD (reference sequence). V was clipped by 8 bases and J by 6 bases, with 8 bases between them.

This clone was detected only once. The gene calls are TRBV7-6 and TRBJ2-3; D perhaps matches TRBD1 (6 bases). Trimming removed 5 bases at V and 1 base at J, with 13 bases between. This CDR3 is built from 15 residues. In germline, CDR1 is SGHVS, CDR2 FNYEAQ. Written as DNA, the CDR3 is TGTGCCAGCAGCATAACAGGGTACGGCACAGATACGCAGTATTTT. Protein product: CASSITGYGTDTQYF.

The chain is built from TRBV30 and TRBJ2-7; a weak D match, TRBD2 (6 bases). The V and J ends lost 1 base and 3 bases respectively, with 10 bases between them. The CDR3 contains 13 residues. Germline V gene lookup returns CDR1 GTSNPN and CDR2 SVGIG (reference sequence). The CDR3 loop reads CAWSAGGNYEQYF. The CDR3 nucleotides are TGTGCCTGGAGTGCCGGGGGAAACTACGAGCAGTACTTC.

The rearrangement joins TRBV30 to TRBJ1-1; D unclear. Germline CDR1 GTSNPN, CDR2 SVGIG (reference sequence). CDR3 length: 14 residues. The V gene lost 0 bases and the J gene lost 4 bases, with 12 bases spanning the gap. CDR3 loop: CAWSVSTGSTEAFF. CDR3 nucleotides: TGTGCCTGGAGTGTAAGTACCGGTAGCACTGAAGCTTTCTTT.

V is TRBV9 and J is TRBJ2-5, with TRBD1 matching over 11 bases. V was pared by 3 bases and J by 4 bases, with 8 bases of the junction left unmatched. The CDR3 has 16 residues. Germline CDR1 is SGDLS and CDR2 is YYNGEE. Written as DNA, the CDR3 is TGTGCCAGCAGCGAGGGGACAGGGGGAATAGGAGAGACCCAGTACTTC. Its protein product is CASSEGTGGIGETQYF.

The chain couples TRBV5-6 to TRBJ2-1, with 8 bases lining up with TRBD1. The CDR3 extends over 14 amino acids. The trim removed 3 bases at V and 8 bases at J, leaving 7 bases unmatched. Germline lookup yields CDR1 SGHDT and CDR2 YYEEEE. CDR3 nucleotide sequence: TGTGCCAGCAGCTACCTCCAGGGGGCGGATGAGCAGTTCTTC. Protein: CASSYLQGADEQFF.

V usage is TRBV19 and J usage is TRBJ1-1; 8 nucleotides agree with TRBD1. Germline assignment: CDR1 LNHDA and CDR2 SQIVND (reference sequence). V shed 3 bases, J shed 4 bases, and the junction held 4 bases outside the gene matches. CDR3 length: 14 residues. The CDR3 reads CASSMNQGATEAFF. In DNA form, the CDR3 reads TGTGCCAGTAGTATGAATCAGGGGGCCACTGAAGCTTTCTTT.

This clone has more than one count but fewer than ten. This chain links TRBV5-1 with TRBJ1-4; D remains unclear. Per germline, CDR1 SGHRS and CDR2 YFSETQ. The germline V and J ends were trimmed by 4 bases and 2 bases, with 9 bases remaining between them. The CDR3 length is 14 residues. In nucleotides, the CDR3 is TGCGCCAGCAGCAAACCGGGGACTAATGAAAAACTGTTTTTT. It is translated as CASSKPGTNEKLFF. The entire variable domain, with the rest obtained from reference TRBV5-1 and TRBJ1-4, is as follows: KAGVTQTPRYLIKTRGQQVTLSCSPISGHRSVSWYQQTPGQGLQFLFEYFSETQRNKGNFPGRFSGRQFSNSRSEMNVSTLELGDSALYLCASSKPGTNEKLFFGSGTQLSVL.

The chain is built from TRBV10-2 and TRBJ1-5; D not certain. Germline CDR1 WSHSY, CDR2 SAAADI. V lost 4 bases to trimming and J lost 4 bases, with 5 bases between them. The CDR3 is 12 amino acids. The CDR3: CASSVGNQPQHF. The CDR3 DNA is TGCGCCAGCAGTGTCGGGAATCAGCCCCAGCATTTT.

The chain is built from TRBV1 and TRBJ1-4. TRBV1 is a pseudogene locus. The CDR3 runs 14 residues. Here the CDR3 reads CTSSQVSTNEKLFF. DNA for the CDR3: TGCACCAGCAGCCAGGTGAGTACTAATGAAAAACTGTTTTTT.

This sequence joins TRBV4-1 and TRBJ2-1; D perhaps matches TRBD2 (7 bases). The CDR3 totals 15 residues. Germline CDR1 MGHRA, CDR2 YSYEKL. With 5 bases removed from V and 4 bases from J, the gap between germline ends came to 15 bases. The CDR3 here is CASSRGGGRYNEQFF. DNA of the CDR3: TGCGCCAGCAGCAGAGGGGGGGGTCGATACAATGAGCAGTTCTTC.

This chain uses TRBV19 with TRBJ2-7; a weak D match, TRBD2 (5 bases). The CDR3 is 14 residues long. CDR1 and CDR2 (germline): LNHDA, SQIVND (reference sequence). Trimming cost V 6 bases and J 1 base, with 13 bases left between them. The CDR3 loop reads CASRVRDGSYEQYF. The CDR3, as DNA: TGTGCCAGTAGGGTCCGGGATGGATCCTACGAGCAGTACTTC.